The 9 T cell receptor beta chains reported below all come from one sample, sequenced in a study of technical replicates of blood from a few donors. Clones were read by immunoSEQ multiplex PCR, and TCRdb kept only the in-frame ones, dropping some. Of 90,000 or so clones in the sample, just under 95% were seen once. Sequencing used T cells isolated from PBMCs. Receptor source: a human donor in good health.

This clone occurred once. The genes are TRBV28 and TRBJ1-2; D perhaps matches TRBD1 (5 bases). CDR3 length equals 12 residues. The V gene's germline CDR1 is MDHEN and CDR2 SYDVKM. Trimming removed 7 bases from V and 4 bases from J, with 10 bases in between. The CDR3 DNA reads as TGTGCCAGCACTACGACAGTCTATGGCTACACCTTC. It encodes CASTTTVYGYTF.

This rearrangement joins TRBV9 to TRBJ2-2, with 10 bases fitting TRBD1. V was pared by 6 bases and J by 6 bases, with 5 bases of the junction left unmatched. The CDR3 sequence is 14 residues long. Germline V lookup: CDR1 SGDLS, CDR2 YYNGEE. The CDR3 DNA sequence: TGTGCCAGCACCGGGACAGGGGATCCCGGGGAGCTGTTTTTT. As protein: CASTGTGDPGELFF.

In this sample, this clone turned up once. The genes are TRBV7-6 and TRBJ2-1; TRBD2 matches 7 bases. V was pared by 0 bases and J by 6 bases, with 8 bases of the junction left unmatched. This CDR3 comprises 16 residues. CDR1 and CDR2 (germline): SGHVS, FNYEAQ. This CDR3 is CASSLAGGPISNEQFF. CDR3 nucleotide sequence: TGTGCCAGCAGCTTAGCGGGAGGGCCGATTTCCAATGAGCAGTTCTTC. The full variable domain, its missing parts supplied by reference TRBV7-6 and TRBJ2-1, is GAGVSQSPRYKVTKRGQDVALRCDPISGHVSLYWYRQALGQGPEFLTYFNYEAQQDKSGLPNDRFSAERPEGSISTLTIQRTEQRDSAMYRCASSLAGGPISNEQFFGPGTRLTVL.

The chain recombines TRBV29-1 with TRBJ2-5, with TRBD1 matching 8 bases. V dropped 4 bases and J dropped 4; count of bases not matched to a gene: 2. Germline loops: CDR1 SQVTM, CDR2 ANQGSEA. This CDR3 contains 12 residues. CDR3 amino acids: CSVGGQGETQYF. The DNA of the CDR3 is TGCAGCGTTGGAGGACAGGGAGAGACCCAGTACTTC.

V and J are TRBV28 and TRBJ1-1; D not resolved. Germline CDR1 reads MDHEN; CDR2 reads SYDVKM. This CDR3 has 18 residues. V shed 2 bases and J shed 0 bases, with 19 bases lying between them. The CDR3 DNA reads as TGTGCCAGCAGTTTAGCCGATAGCCCCAGCCCAATGAACACTGAAGCTTTCTTT. Encoded protein: CASSLADSPSPMNTEAFF.

This chain uses TRBV5-8 with TRBJ1-3; 10 bases map to TRBD1. This CDR3 is built from 17 residues. Germline V gives CDR1 SGHTS, CDR2 YDEGEE. The V gene end was trimmed by 5 bases and the J gene end by 2 bases; junction bases not matched to a gene: 10. The CDR3 nucleotides read TGTGCCAGCAGTTACCTAGTTGGGACAGGGGCTGGAAACACCATATATTTT. The encoded protein is CASSYLVGTGAGNTIYF.

The V gene is TRBV11-2, the J gene TRBJ2-1; TRBD2 matches at 15 bases. V lost 2 bases to trimming and J lost 0 bases; unmatched junction nucleotides: 5. Germline CDR1 and CDR2: SGHAT and FQNNGV. This CDR3 comprises 19 residues. The CDR3 DNA follows: TGTGCCAGCAGCTTATACGGACTAGCGGGAGGGCCCTCCTACAATGAGCAGTTCTTC. Residues: CASSLYGLAGGPSYNEQFF.

The chain couples TRBV5-1 to TRBJ2-2; 11 bases map to TRBD1. CDR1 and CDR2 from the germline V gene are SGHRS and YFSETQ. The V segment lost 1 base and the J segment 4 bases; nucleotides outside the gene matches: 9. There are 18 residues in the CDR3. The chain's CDR3 is CASSLSPGQGARTGELFF. For the CDR3, the DNA is TGCGCCAGCAGCTTGAGTCCCGGACAGGGGGCGCGCACCGGGGAGCTGTTTTTT.

This clone was observed a few times. This chain links TRBV7-9 with TRBJ1-5; 10 bases match TRBD1. The CDR3 has 14 amino acids. Germline V gives CDR1 SEHNR, CDR2 FQNEAQ (reference sequence). Trimming at V came to 5 bases and at J to 9 bases, leaving 7 bases not matched to a gene. In nucleotides, the CDR3 is TGTGCCAGCAGCGGGGGACAGGGGAATGCGCCCCAGCATTTT. Protein product: CASSGGQGNAPQHF.